The clone carrying this T cell receptor beta chain was recorded a few times. Each CDR3 protein is one row after TCRdb ran MiXCR on the 5' RACE reads. The sample carries about 69,000 distinct CDR3 sequences, approximately 10% recorded once. The sample originates from a study of early T cells in non-severe SARS-CoV-2 infection. As for the study in general: Sequencing of bulk RNA from unsorted whole blood was done, without chain pairing.

Sequenced here: whole blood, sampled at baseline. The sequence derives from an adult who was a healthcare worker with PCR-confirmed SARS-CoV-2 infection or an uninfected control (not recorded which).

CDR3 loop: CASSGSGTDYNEQFF. The CDR3 DNA reads as TGTGCCAGCAGTGGATCAGGGACCGACTACAATGAGCAGTTCTTC. V usage is TRBV6-1 and J usage is TRBJ2-1; D could derive from TRBD1 or TRBD2 (5 bases each). The CDR3 loop spans 15 amino acids. Trimming took 4 bases from V and 3 from J, leaving 13 bases between them. From germline, CDR1 is MNHNS and CDR2 SASEGT.